A selection of T cell receptor beta chains follows, all from one sample in a study of cytomegalovirus exposure and HLA in healthy donors. Only in-frame clones appear in the TCRdb table, and some are missing; sequencing was by immunoSEQ multiplex PCR. The repertoire includes around 190,000 clones, 84% of them detected once, and around 1.2% sits in the top ten. Sequenced material: PBMCs. The receptor set was obtained from a girl between 2 and 10 years old in good health and CMV-seropositive. Both conserved end residues are trimmed from each CDR3. Part of the rows lack a size; the others show once, few, many or a class for expanded clones.

CDR3aa: ASSETGPGGYT
abundance: few
v_gene: TRBV6-1
j_gene: TRBJ1-2

CDR3aa: ASSLYYGGETQY
abundance: -
v_gene: TRBV28
j_gene: TRBJ2-5

CDR3aa: ASSLDARGHTEAF
abundance: -
v_gene: TRBV7-8
j_gene: TRBJ1-1

CDR3aa: ASRPGQGFSYEQY
abundance: -
v_gene: TRBV6-5
j_gene: TRBJ2-7

CDR3aa: ASSPNEVYGYT
abundance: -
v_gene: TRBV18
j_gene: TRBJ1-2

CDR3aa: ASTQTSSHNEQF
abundance: -
v_gene: TRBV9
j_gene: TRBJ2-1

CDR3aa: ASISRGVNTEAF
abundance: few
v_gene: TRBV5-4
j_gene: TRBJ1-1

CDR3aa: ASGLGLGVLNEQF
abundance: -
v_gene: TRBV12-5
j_gene: TRBJ2-1

CDR3aa: AWSLGDRLSYEQY
abundance: -
v_gene: TRBV30
j_gene: TRBJ2-7

CDR3aa: ASSKGQTNAEAF
abundance: -
v_gene: TRBV6-5
j_gene: TRBJ1-1

CDR3aa: ASSIAHDNSYEQY
abundance: -
v_gene: TRBV19
j_gene: TRBJ2-7

CDR3aa: ASSPPREPPCEQF
abundance: -
v_gene: TRBV18
j_gene: TRBJ2-1

CDR3aa: ASSPQTGGGSPLH
abundance: -
v_gene: TRBV28
j_gene: TRBJ1-6

CDR3aa: ASSGTSDEQY
abundance: -
v_gene: TRBV18
j_gene: TRBJ2-7

CDR3aa: ATSIYRGEQY
abundance: -
v_gene: TRBV15
j_gene: TRBJ2-7

CDR3aa: ASSQVRLGTGELF
abundance: -
v_gene: TRBV14
j_gene: TRBJ2-2

CDR3aa: ASLTENGYT
abundance: -
v_gene: TRBV4-1
j_gene: TRBJ1-2

CDR3aa: ASSQVLAESGELF
abundance: -
v_gene: TRBV14
j_gene: TRBJ2-2

CDR3aa: ASFRETSSYEQY
abundance: -
v_gene: TRBV2
j_gene: TRBJ2-7

CDR3aa: ASRETGTGNYEQY
abundance: -
v_gene: TRBV28
j_gene: TRBJ2-7

CDR3aa: ASSSTGAANYGYT
abundance: -
v_gene: TRBV27
j_gene: TRBJ1-2

CDR3aa: ASSVSPSYEQY
abundance: -
v_gene: TRBV7-2
j_gene: TRBJ2-7

CDR3aa: AIMGVYEQY
abundance: few
v_gene: TRBV10-3
j_gene: TRBJ2-7

CDR3aa: ASSLGPGVSTEAF
abundance: -
v_gene: TRBV5-1
j_gene: TRBJ1-1

CDR3aa: ATSRRQGVADTQY
abundance: -
v_gene: TRBV15
j_gene: TRBJ2-3

CDR3aa: ASSREAMSDTEAF
abundance: once
v_gene: TRBV18
j_gene: TRBJ1-1

CDR3aa: ASSFSRRGSYEQY
abundance: once
v_gene: TRBV11-3
j_gene: TRBJ2-7

CDR3aa: ASSSWTGEGNQPQH
abundance: -
v_gene: TRBV27
j_gene: TRBJ1-5

CDR3aa: ASTSNPGTHTEAF
abundance: -
v_gene: TRBV6-1
j_gene: TRBJ1-1

CDR3aa: ASSRQGLTDTQY
abundance: -
v_gene: TRBV6-5
j_gene: TRBJ2-3

CDR3aa: AISESQTAADTQY
abundance: -
v_gene: TRBV10-3
j_gene: TRBJ2-3

CDR3aa: ASSPSPARADYEQY
abundance: -
v_gene: TRBV13
j_gene: TRBJ2-7

CDR3aa: ASSQTKLAGLTDTQY
abundance: -
v_gene: TRBV4-1
j_gene: TRBJ2-3

CDR3aa: ASIPLAGVVNEQF
abundance: -
v_gene: TRBV6-1
j_gene: TRBJ2-1

CDR3aa: ASSLKGDYEQY
abundance: -
v_gene: TRBV27
j_gene: TRBJ2-7

CDR3aa: ASSNLRDTIY
abundance: -
v_gene: TRBV11-3
j_gene: TRBJ1-3

CDR3aa: ASSQGFEKLF
abundance: -
v_gene: TRBV6-5
j_gene: TRBJ1-4

CDR3aa: ASSSSGQAHTDTQY
abundance: few
v_gene: TRBV28
j_gene: TRBJ2-3

CDR3aa: ASSLSGLSVDTEAF
abundance: -
v_gene: TRBV27
j_gene: TRBJ1-1

CDR3aa: ASSLAESTDTQY
abundance: -
v_gene: TRBV5-1
j_gene: TRBJ2-3

CDR3aa: ASSPLDSSAYEQY
abundance: few
v_gene: TRBV5-1
j_gene: TRBJ2-7

CDR3aa: AISKREGTYEQY
abundance: -
v_gene: TRBV10-3
j_gene: TRBJ2-7

CDR3aa: ASSLFDRVNNQPQH
abundance: -
v_gene: TRBV28
j_gene: TRBJ1-5

CDR3aa: ATSTSGGGHEQF
abundance: -
v_gene: TRBV15
j_gene: TRBJ2-1

CDR3aa: ASSVMFQPQH
abundance: -
v_gene: TRBV19
j_gene: TRBJ1-5

CDR3aa: ATSLGRGRSNQPQH
abundance: -
v_gene: TRBV15
j_gene: TRBJ1-5

CDR3aa: ASSFMVGSNYGYT
abundance: -
v_gene: TRBV28
j_gene: TRBJ1-2